These T cell receptor beta chains were read from a single sample in a study of T cells in localized non-small cell lung cancer. Assay used: immunoSEQ multiplex PCR; TCRdb lists only in-frame clones, some missing. This table holds about 2,400 clones, 21% found once. Source: lung tumor tissue, taken before any cancer treatment. These receptors originate from a man aged 35-69 years with stage I lung adenocarcinoma. CDR3s include the opening cysteine and the closing phenylalanine or tryptophan. Fields, in order: V gene, D gene, clone size, J gene, CDR3 DNA, CDR3 protein. The D gene is left open where the match is weak. Expanded clones get a size class; other rows say once, few or many, or leave the size out.

TRBV6-8	TRBD1	few	TRBJ2-2	TGTGCCAGCAGCCAGACAGGGGGAAGCACCGGGGAGCTGTTTTTT	CASSQTGGSTGELFF
TRBV5-1	TRBD1	.	TRBJ1-2	TGCGCCAGCAGCTTGGGAGGGGCGACAGGGGGCCGAGGCTACACCTTC	CASSLGGATGGRGYTF
TRBV11-1	.	.	TRBJ2-7	TGTGCCAGCAGCTTAGATTACCAAAAAGCCTACGAGCAGTACTTC	CASSLDYQKAYEQYF
TRBV6-8	.	few	TRBJ2-1	TGTGCCAGCAGTCGCACCGGGACGGCATACAATGAGCAGTTCTTC	CASSRTGTAYNEQFF
TRBV19	TRBD2	.	TRBJ2-7	TGTGCCAGTAGTCCTTGGACTAGGTCCTACGAGCAGTACTTC	CASSPWTRSYEQYF
TRBV11-3	.	few	TRBJ2-1	TGTGCCAGCAGCCGTTATAGGGTGGGAGGTCACAATGAGCAGTTCTTC	CASSRYRVGGHNEQFF
TRBV30	.	few	TRBJ1-5	TGTGCCTGGAGCCGGGAGGGTAATCAGCCCCAGCATTTT	CAWSREGNQPQHF
TRBV11-3	TRBD1	.	TRBJ1-4	TGTGCCAGCAGCTTGCCGGGGCAGGGGGTGGAGGAAAAACTGTTTTTT	CASSLPGQGVEEKLFF
TRBV11-3	.	few	TRBJ2-3	TGTGCCAGCAGCTTAATGGCAGGCACAGATACGCAGTATTTT	CASSLMAGTDTQYF
TRBV9	.	.	TRBJ2-5	TGTGCCAGCAGCCCCAGGCAGGGCATCCGAGAAGAGACCCAGTACTTC	CASSPRQGIREETQYF
TRBV28	TRBD2	few	TRBJ2-3	TGTGCCAGCAGTTTAAAGGGACTAACTTTAAGCACAGATACGCAGTATTTT	CASSLKGLTLSTDTQYF
TRBV11-3	.	medium-sized	TRBJ2-7	TGTGCCAGCAGCTTAGGCTCTCTCGGGTACGAGCAGTACTTC	CASSLGSLGYEQYF
TRBV29-1	.	.	TRBJ2-7	TGCAGCGCATCAGGGGGGGTAACCTACGAGCAGTACTTC	CSASGGVTYEQYF
TRBV28	TRBD1	.	TRBJ2-7	TGTGCCAGCAGTACTCGGGACAGATTCTACGAGCAGTACTTC	CASSTRDRFYEQYF
TRBV9	.	medium-sized	TRBJ1-2	TGTGCCAGCACAGGGGAGTGGTATGGCTACACCTTC	CASTGEWYGYTF
TRBV18	.	.	TRBJ1-5	TGTGCCAGCTCGACCGGGGGGCAGGACCAGCCCCAGCATTTT	CASSTGGQDQPQHF
TRBV11-3	.	few	TRBJ1-2	TGTGCCAGCAGCTTGGCCGGAGCAGGGACCTATGGCTACACCTTC	CASSLAGAGTYGYTF
TRBV6-8	.	few	TRBJ1-5	TGTGCCACCAGTGATAGCAATCAGCCCCAGCATTTT	CATSDSNQPQHF
TRBV28	.	.	TRBJ1-2	TGTGCCAGTACAGGGCACGAAATATTCTACTATGGCTACACCTTC	CASTGHEIFYYGYTF
TRBV5-1	TRBD1	.	TRBJ2-2	TGCGCCAGCAGACAGGGGACGAACACCGGGGAGCTGTTTTTT	CASRQGTNTGELFF
TRBV6-8	.	.	TRBJ2-1	TGTGCCATCCGCCAGGGCTCCTACAATGAGCAGTTCTTC	CAIRQGSYNEQFF
TRBV6-8	.	.	TRBJ1-2	TGTGCCAGCAGTTACGGCCTGAACTATGGCTACACCTTC	CASSYGLNYGYTF
TRBV5-1	.	.	TRBJ1-6	TGCGCCAGCAGTTTGACAGGTCCCTATAATTCACCCCTCCACTTT	CASSLTGPYNSPLHF
TRBV11-3	.	.	TRBJ2-5	TGTGCCAGCACCCCTGGGGTTAGGGGGGATGAGACCCAGTACTTC	CASTPGVRGDETQYF
TRBV29-1	.	.	TRBJ2-3	TGCAGCGTTGAGGGGGGGGACAGGATCACAGATACGCAGTATTTT	CSVEGGDRITDTQYF
TRBV7-7	.	few	TRBJ1-3	TGTGCCAGCAGCTTCGAAGCGTCCGGAAACACCATATATTTT	CASSFEASGNTIYF
TRBV11-3	.	.	TRBJ1-5	TGTGCCAGCAGCCCACAACAGGGTGGCAATCAGCCCCAGCATTTT	CASSPQQGGNQPQHF
TRBV30	.	.	TRBJ1-5	TGTGCCTGGACGTCGGATGGCAATCAGCCCCAGCATTTT	CAWTSDGNQPQHF